The next 27 T cell receptor beta chains were all read from a single sample in a study of monozygotic twins with inflammatory bowel disease (dated by TCRdb to 2018 to 2020). To prepare the library, 5' RACE was applied. This sample was sequenced with an Illumina HiSeq 2500. TCRdb reprocessed the reads, and each CDR3 protein sequence is entered once, without DNA. The data table for this sample lists 310,000 or so distinct CDR3 sequences. The ten largest make up roughly 2% of the sample. Specimen: blood. All receptors come from a human donor with ulcerative colitis or Crohn's disease, or a healthy co-twin of an affected twin (not recorded which).

The chain employs TRBV29-1 and TRBJ2-5; the D call from TCRdb, TRBD1, cannot be confirmed without DNA. Germline loops: CDR1 SQVTM, CDR2 ANQGSEA. CDR3 length equals 13 residues. The CDR3 is CSSRTGRKETQYF.

This chain links TRBV7-2 with TRBJ1-1; lacking DNA, the TRBD1 call made by TCRdb goes unchecked. Germline CDR1 and CDR2: SGHTA and FQGNSA. The CDR3 contains 14 residues. CDR3 sequence reads: CASSFDRFSTEAFF.

The chain joins TRBV24-1 to TRBJ1-2; TCRdb's D call, TRBD1, is unchecked because there is no DNA. Germline V lookup: CDR1 KGHDR, CDR2 SFDVKD. The CDR3 contains 15 residues. This chain's CDR3 is CATSDLKGRVYGYTF.

The chain is built from TRBV4-1 and TRBJ2-6; absent DNA, TCRdb's TRBD2 call cannot be checked. The germline CDR1 and CDR2 sequences are MGHRA and YSYEKL. This CDR3 is built from 17 residues. CDR3 region: CASSQEARVPGANVLTF.

Here the CDR3 reads CASTNEGGNRADTQYF. The chain links TRBV10-2 to TRBJ2-3; the TRBD2 assignment by TCRdb is unverifiable without DNA. CDR1 WSHSY and CDR2 SAAADI come from the germline V gene. CDR3 size: 16 residues.

The chain links TRBV20-1 to TRBJ2-1; the TCRdb call, TRBD1, lacks DNA for checking. CDR3 length equals 12 residues. Germline assignment: CDR1 DFQATT and CDR2 SNEGSKA (reference sequence). The CDR3 protein is CSANQGDNEQFF.

J is TRBJ2-7 and V is TRBV5-1; TCRdb picks TRBD1, but there is no DNA to check that call. The CDR3 sequence is 15 residues long. Germline V gives CDR1 SGHRS, CDR2 YFSETQ. The CDR3 here is CASSLAGEGPYEQYF.

The rearrangement joins TRBV15 to TRBJ2-1; TCRdb designates TRBD2, a call that cannot be tested without DNA. Germline values: CDR1 LNHNV, CDR2 YYDKDF (reference sequence). The CDR3 has 14 residues. Here the CDR3 reads CATSGPPEGREQFF.

The J gene is TRBJ2-7, the V gene TRBV5-1; TCRdb outputs TRBD1, but without DNA this stays unchecked. The CDR3 runs to 13 residues. Germline V CDR1 and CDR2: SGHRS, YFSETQ. CDR3 in amino acids: CASSPGQTYEQYF.

The chain links TRBV20-1 to TRBJ1-5; there is no DNA to check the TCRdb D call of TRBD1. Germline V gene lookup returns CDR1 DFQATT and CDR2 SNEGSKA (reference sequence). CDR3 length: 13 residues. CDR3 region: CSAREGGGQPQHF.

This chain connects TRBV28 to TRBJ2-1; checking the TCRdb D call of TRBD1 is not possible without DNA. In germline, CDR1 is MDHEN, CDR2 SYDVKM. This CDR3 has 15 residues. The CDR3 reads CASTLGGGPYNEQFF.

The V call is TRBV12-5, the J call TRBJ2-3; without DNA, the TCRdb call of TRBD2 cannot be checked. The CDR3 totals 17 residues. CDR1 and CDR2 from the germline V gene are LGHNT and FRNRAP. CDR3 amino acids: CASGLVPSGGITDTQYF.

J is TRBJ2-3 and V is TRBV5-6; there is no DNA to check the TCRdb D call of TRBD1. CDR3 length equals 14 residues. In germline, CDR1 is SGHDT, CDR2 YYEEEE. CDR3 sequence: CASSPATGPDTQYF. The entire variable domain, with the rest obtained from reference TRBV5-6 and TRBJ2-3, is as follows: DAGVTQSPTHLIKTRGQQVTLRCSPKSGHDTVSWYQQALGQGPQFIFQYYEEEERQRGNFPDRFSGHQFPNYSSELNVNALLLGDSALYLCASSPATGPDTQYFGPGTRLTVL.

The chain carries TRBV20-1 and TRBJ2-2; with no DNA, the TCRdb D assignment of TRBD1 cannot be verified. CDR3 length: 14 residues. Germline V gene sequence: CDR1 DFQATT, CDR2 SNEGSKA (reference sequence). CDR3 loop: CSGQGQGDTGELFF.

The gene calls are TRBV2 and TRBJ2-7; the D call of TRBD1 rests on TCRdb alone, since no DNA is present to check it. Germline lookup yields CDR1 SNHLY and CDR2 FYNNEI. The CDR3 totals 15 residues. The CDR3 reads CASILPGQGQNEQYF.

The rearrangement uses TRBV20-1 and TRBJ2-7. Germline values: CDR1 DFQATT, CDR2 SNEGSKA (reference sequence). CDR3 length: 13 amino acids. CDR3 sequence: CSARDPVPYEQYF.

This chain connects TRBV10-3 to TRBJ2-3; TCRdb designates TRBD1, a call that cannot be tested without DNA. The germline V gene encodes CDR1 ENHRY and CDR2 SYGVKD. The CDR3 sequence is 13 residues long. CDR3 residues: CAIRPGGTDTQYF.

The rearrangement links TRBV7-2 to TRBJ2-5; TCRdb picks TRBD2, but there is no DNA to check that call. This CDR3 spans 14 amino acids. CDR1 and CDR2 from the germline V gene are SGHTA and FQGNSA. CDR3 residues: CASSPWASGETQYF.

V and J are TRBV5-1 and TRBJ2-6. Germline loops: CDR1 SGHRS, CDR2 YFSETQ. CDR3 length: 15 residues. The CDR3 spells CASSLGISGANVLTF.

This clonotype registers medium-sized (0.01 to 0.1%) by frequency. The chain combines TRBV9 with TRBJ2-5; without DNA, the TCRdb call of TRBD1 cannot be checked. This CDR3 has 13 residues. The germline CDR1 and CDR2 sequences are SGDLS and YYNGEE. The CDR3 here is CATKDSSRETQYF.

The chain uses TRBV20-1 and TRBJ2-5; TCRdb indicates TRBD1, and absent DNA this call remains unverified. This CDR3 comprises 15 residues. CDR1 is DFQATT and CDR2 is SNEGSKA in the germline V gene (reference sequence). The CDR3 sequence is CSATPAVGGEETQYF.

The chain has TRBV3-1 and TRBJ2-3; TCRdb gives TRBD2 as the D gene, but with no DNA this cannot be confirmed. Germline values: CDR1 LGHDT, CDR2 YNNKEL (reference sequence). The CDR3 has 15 amino acids. CDR3: CASSQTGLSTDTQYF.

The chain couples TRBV5-4 to TRBJ1-4; the TCRdb D gene call, TRBD1, has no DNA to confirm it. The germline gives CDR1 SGHNT, CDR2 YYREEE (reference sequence). The CDR3 is made up of 15 amino acids. The CDR3 is CASSRNRESNEKLFF.

The rearrangement uses TRBV7-2 and TRBJ2-7; TCRdb indicates TRBD1, and absent DNA this call remains unverified. The CDR3 loop spans 14 amino acids. Germline values: CDR1 SGHTA, CDR2 FQGNSA. The CDR3: CASSFSAPLYEQYF. Complete variable domain (other parts from reference TRBV7-2 and TRBJ2-7): GAGVSQSPSNKVTEKGKDVELRCDPISGHTALYWYRQSLGQGLEFLIYFQGNSAPDKSGLPSDRFSAERTGGSVSTLTIQRTQQEDSAVYLCASSFSAPLYEQYFGPGTRLTVT.

The chain uses TRBV28 and TRBJ2-3; TCRdb selects TRBD1, and the lack of DNA leaves this call unchecked. Germline V lookup: CDR1 MDHEN, CDR2 SYDVKM. This CDR3 spans 17 amino acids. The CDR3 spells CASSAHWGEKSTDTQYF.

The chain couples TRBV5-5 to TRBJ2-2; the D call of TRBD1 rests on TCRdb alone, since no DNA is present to check it. CDR1 and CDR2 from the germline V gene are SGHKS and YYEKEE (reference sequence). This CDR3 region has 15 residues. The CDR3 sequence: CASSSLRELAGELFF.

The CDR3 loop reads CASSDLPVQETQYF. The rearrangement uses TRBV2 and TRBJ2-5. CDR3 length equals 14 residues. The germline V gene encodes CDR1 SNHLY and CDR2 FYNNEI.